The clone carrying this T cell receptor (beta chain) was picked up a small number of times. Its antigen is not identified. Looked up from germline, CDR1 is LNHDA and CDR2 is SQIVND (reference sequence). The CDR3 runs to 14 residues. The ends lost 3 bases at V and 4 bases at J; junction bases unmatched: 1. Sequencing targeted expressed TCRB transcripts, as all isolated RNA had been reverse transcribed. The protocol was immunoSEQ multiplex PCR, while the TCRdb copy is restricted to in-frame clones and leaves out a portion. The sample includes a few hundred thousand clones, 16% of them seen just once. Purity exceeding 98% was reached by all sorted populations. These data are taken from a study of beta chain features in type 1 diabetes. About the study: Sorted cells numbering 107,917,701 were examined across all samples. Study results and limitations: All four CD4+ subsets of Type 1 diabetes patients contained TCRB CDR3s that were moderately but significantly shorter.

The TCR comes from a man younger than 45 with type 1 diabetes. The chain has TRBV19 and TRBJ2-5; the match to TRBD2 covers 11 bases. The sequenced sample consisted of naive CD4+ T cells from blood. The CDR3 nucleotides read TGTGCCAGTAGTATCACTAGCGGGAGAGAGACCCAGTACTTC. Protein: CASSITSGRETQYF. Full variable domain (missing parts from reference TRBV19 and TRBJ2-5): DGGITQSPKYLFRKEGQNVTLSCEQNLNHDAMYWYRQDPGQGLRLIYYSQIVNDFQKGDIAEGYSVSREKKESFPLTVTSAQKNPTAFYLCASSITSGRETQYFGPGTRLLVL.